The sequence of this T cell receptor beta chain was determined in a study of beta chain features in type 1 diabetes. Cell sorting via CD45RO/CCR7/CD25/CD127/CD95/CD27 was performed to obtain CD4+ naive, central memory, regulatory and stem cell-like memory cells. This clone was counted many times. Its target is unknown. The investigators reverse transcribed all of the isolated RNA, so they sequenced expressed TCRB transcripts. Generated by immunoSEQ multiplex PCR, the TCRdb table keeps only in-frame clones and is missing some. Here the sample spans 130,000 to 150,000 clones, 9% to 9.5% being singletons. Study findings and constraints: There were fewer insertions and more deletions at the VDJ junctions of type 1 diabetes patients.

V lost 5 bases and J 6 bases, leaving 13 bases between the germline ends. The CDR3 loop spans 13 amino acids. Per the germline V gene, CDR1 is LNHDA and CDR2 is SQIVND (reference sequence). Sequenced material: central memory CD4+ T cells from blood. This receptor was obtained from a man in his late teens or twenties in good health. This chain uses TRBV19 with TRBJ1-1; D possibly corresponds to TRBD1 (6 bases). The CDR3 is CASSFQQGAEAFF. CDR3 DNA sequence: TGTGCCAGTAGTTTCCAACAGGGCGCTGAAGCTTTCTTT.